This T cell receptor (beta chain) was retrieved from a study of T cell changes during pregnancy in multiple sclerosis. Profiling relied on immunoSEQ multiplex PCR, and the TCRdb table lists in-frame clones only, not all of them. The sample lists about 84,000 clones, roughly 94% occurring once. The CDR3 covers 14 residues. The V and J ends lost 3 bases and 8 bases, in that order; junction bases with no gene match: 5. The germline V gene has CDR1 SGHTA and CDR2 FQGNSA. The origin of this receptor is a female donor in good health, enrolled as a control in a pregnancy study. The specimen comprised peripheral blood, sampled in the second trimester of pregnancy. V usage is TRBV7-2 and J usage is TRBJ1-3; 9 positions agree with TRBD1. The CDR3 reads CASSFRTGVDTIYF. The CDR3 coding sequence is TGTGCCAGCAGCTTTCGGACAGGGGTGGACACCATATATTTT.